A selection of T cell receptor beta chains follows, all from one sample in a study of T cell changes during pregnancy in multiple sclerosis. Some clones are missing from TCRdb's copy, which holds only in-frame ones; the method was immunoSEQ multiplex PCR. Of under 35,000 clones in the sample, over 65% were seen once. Sequencing used CD8+ T cells from peripheral blood mononuclear cells, obtained after pregnancy. These receptors all stem from a female donor with multiple sclerosis, enrolled in a pregnancy study. Both conserved end residues are part of each CDR3. The D gene is left open where the match is weak. Size tells how often a clone was seen (once, few, many) or the class of an expanded clone, and some rows leave it out.

v_gene	d_gene	abundance	j_gene	CDR3nt	CDR3aa
TRBV6-1	.	.	TRBJ2-1	TGTGCCAGCAGACAGGGCAACTACAATGAGCAGTTCTTC	CASRQGNYNEQFF
TRBV30	.	.	TRBJ2-7	TGTGCCTGGAGTGTACATGGGAGCTCCTACGAGCAGTACTTC	CAWSVHGSSYEQYF
TRBV28	TRBD2	.	TRBJ2-1	TGTGCCAGCAGTTTAGTATGGACTAGCGGAGCCTACAATGAGCAGTTCTTC	CASSLVWTSGAYNEQFF
TRBV30	TRBD1	once	TRBJ1-2	TGTGCCTGGAGTGGGATCCTCCTTTCCGGGACAGGGATCTATGGCTACACCTTC	CAWSGILLSGTGIYGYTF
TRBV10-3	.	few	TRBJ1-1	TGTGCCATCAGTGAGAATGAGGGCTGGGATGAAGCTTTCTTT	CAISENEGWDEAFF
TRBV4-3	TRBD1	.	TRBJ1-5	TGCGCCAGCAGCCAAGAACAAGGCGGACAGGAGAATCAGCCCCAGCATTTT	CASSQEQGGQENQPQHF
TRBV5-8	TRBD1	once	TRBJ1-6	TGTGCCAGCAGCTTGGGACAGGGGGATTCACCCCTCCACTTT	CASSLGQGDSPLHF
TRBV6-5	.	.	TRBJ1-2	TGTGCCAGCAGTTACCGAGGTCCCAACTATGGCTACACCTTC	CASSYRGPNYGYTF
TRBV28	.	.	TRBJ1-6	TGTGCCAGCAGTTTCCGCTATAATTCACCCCTCCACTTT	CASSFRYNSPLHF
TRBV4-1	TRBD1	.	TRBJ2-7	TGCGCCAGCAGCCAAGGGGACAGTGGCTACGAGCAGTACTTC	CASSQGDSGYEQYF
TRBV4-1	TRBD2	.	TRBJ2-3	TGCGCCAGCAGCCCCAGAGGGACTAGCGGGCCCCCTAGCACAGATACGCAGTATTTT	CASSPRGTSGPPSTDTQYF
TRBV7-9	.	.	TRBJ2-3	TGTGCCAGCAGCTTAGGGCCCACCGTAGATACGCAGTATTTT	CASSLGPTVDTQYF
TRBV30	TRBD1	.	TRBJ2-7	TGTGCCTGGAGTAGGGACAGGGGCTACGAGCAGTACTTC	CAWSRDRGYEQYF
TRBV7-6	.	few	TRBJ2-7	TGTGCCAGCAGCTCGGAGGGCGACGAGCAGTACTTC	CASSSEGDEQYF
TRBV2	.	.	TRBJ2-2	TGTGCCAGCAGGTCGCTCGGGGTCGCCGGGGAGCTGTTTTTT	CASRSLGVAGELFF
TRBV4-1	TRBD2	.	TRBJ2-3	TGCGCCAGCAGCCAAGAGCGGGGGGGCCCAGATACGCAGTATTTT	CASSQERGGPDTQYF
TRBV4-2	TRBD2	once	TRBJ2-1	TGTGCCAGCAGCCAACTGGCGGGGGGCTACAATGAGCAGTTCTTC	CASSQLAGGYNEQFF
TRBV10-3	.	.	TRBJ1-2	TGTGCCATCAGTGTTCAGACTAACTATGGCTACACCTTC	CAISVQTNYGYTF
TRBV6-6	.	few	TRBJ2-6	TGTGCCAGCAGTTACTCTCCCTCGGGGGGGGCCAACGTCCTGACTTTC	CASSYSPSGGANVLTF
TRBV15	.	.	TRBJ1-4	TGTGCCACCAGCAGAGATGCACGGGGAGCGGAACTGTTTTTT	CATSRDARGAELFF
TRBV30	TRBD1	.	TRBJ1-6	TGTGCCTCCAGGGGGCTATCCTATAATTCACCCCTCCACTTT	CASRGLSYNSPLHF
TRBV28	TRBD1	many	TRBJ2-3	TGTGCCAGCAGTTTAGGGACAGGGGACACAGATACGCAGTATTTT	CASSLGTGDTDTQYF